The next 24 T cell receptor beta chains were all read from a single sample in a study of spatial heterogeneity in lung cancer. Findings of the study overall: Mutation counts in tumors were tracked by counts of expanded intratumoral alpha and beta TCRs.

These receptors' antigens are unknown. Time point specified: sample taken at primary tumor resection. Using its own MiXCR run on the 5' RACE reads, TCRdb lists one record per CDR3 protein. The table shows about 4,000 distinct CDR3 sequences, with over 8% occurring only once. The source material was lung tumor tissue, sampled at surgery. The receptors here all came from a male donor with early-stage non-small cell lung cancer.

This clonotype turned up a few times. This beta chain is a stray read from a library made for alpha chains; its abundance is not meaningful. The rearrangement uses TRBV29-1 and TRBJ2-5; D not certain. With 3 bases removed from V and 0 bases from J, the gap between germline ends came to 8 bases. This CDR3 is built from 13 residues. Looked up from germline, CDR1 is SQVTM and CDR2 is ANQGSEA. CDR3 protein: CSVDLENQETQYF. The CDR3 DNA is TGCAGCGTTGATCTGGAGAACCAAGAGACCCAGTACTTC.

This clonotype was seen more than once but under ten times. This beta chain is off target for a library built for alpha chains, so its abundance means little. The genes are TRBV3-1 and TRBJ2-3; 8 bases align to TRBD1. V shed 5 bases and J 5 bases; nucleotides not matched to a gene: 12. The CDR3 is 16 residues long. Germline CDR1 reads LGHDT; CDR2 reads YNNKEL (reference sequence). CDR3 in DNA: TGTGCCAGCAGCGAAGGGCATGGCGGGACAGGAGATACGCAGTATTTT. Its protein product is CASSEGHGGTGDTQYF.

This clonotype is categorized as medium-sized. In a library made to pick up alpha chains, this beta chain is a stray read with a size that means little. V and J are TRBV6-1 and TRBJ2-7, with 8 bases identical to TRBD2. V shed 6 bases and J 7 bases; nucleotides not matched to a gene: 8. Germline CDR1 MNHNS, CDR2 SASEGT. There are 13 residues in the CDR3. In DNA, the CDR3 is TGTGCCAGCAGCGGGGGGGAATCTCGTGAGCAGTACTTC. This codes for CASSGGESREQYF.

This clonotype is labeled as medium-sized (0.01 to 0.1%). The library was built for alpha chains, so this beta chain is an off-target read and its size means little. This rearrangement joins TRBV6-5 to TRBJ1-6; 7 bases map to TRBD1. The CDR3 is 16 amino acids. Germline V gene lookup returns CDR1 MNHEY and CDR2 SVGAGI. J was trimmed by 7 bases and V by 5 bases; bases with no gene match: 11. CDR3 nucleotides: TGTGCCAGCAGTCAACTCAGGACAGGATTAAATTCACCCCTCCACTTT. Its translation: CASSQLRTGLNSPLHF.

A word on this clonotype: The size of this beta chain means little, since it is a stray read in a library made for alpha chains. CDR3 sequence: CASSRWADEQFF. Written as DNA, the CDR3 is TGCGCCAGCAGCCGTTGGGCGGATGAGCAGTTCTTC. This chain uses TRBV4-3 with TRBJ2-1; D is undetermined. The CDR3 length is 12 residues. The V end was cut by 4 bases, the J end by 8 bases, with 9 bases between. CDR1 LGHNA and CDR2 YSLEER come from the germline V gene.

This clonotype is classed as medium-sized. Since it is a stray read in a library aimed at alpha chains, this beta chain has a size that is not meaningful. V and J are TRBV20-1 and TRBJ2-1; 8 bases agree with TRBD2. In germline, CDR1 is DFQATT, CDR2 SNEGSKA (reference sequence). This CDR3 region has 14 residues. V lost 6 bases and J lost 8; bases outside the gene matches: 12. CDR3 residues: CSAQKSGSDDEQFF. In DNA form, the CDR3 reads TGCAGTGCCCAGAAAAGCGGGAGTGATGATGAGCAGTTCTTC.

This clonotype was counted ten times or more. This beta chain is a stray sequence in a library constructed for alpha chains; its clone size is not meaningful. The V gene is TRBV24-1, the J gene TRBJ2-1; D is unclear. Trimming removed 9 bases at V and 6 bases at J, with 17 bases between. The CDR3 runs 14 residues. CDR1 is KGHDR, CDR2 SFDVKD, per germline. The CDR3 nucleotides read TGTGCCACCCGCCTTCTTGGTGTGGCCAATGAGCAGTTCTTC. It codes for CATRLLGVANEQFF.

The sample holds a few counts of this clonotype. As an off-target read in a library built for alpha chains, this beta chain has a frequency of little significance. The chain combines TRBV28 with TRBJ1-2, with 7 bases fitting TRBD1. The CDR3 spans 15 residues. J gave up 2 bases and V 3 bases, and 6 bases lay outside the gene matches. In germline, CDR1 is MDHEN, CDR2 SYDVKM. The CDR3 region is CASSFYRGVNYGYTF. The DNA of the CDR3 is TGTGCCAGCAGTTTCTACAGGGGAGTAAACTATGGCTACACCTTC.

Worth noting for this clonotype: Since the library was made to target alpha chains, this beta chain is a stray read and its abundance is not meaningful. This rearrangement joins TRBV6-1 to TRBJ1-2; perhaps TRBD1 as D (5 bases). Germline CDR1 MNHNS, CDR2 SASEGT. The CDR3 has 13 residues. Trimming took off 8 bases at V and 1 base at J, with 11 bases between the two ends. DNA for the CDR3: TGTGCCAGCGCCCCCCAGGGTAACTATGGCTACACCTTC. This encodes CASAPQGNYGYTF.

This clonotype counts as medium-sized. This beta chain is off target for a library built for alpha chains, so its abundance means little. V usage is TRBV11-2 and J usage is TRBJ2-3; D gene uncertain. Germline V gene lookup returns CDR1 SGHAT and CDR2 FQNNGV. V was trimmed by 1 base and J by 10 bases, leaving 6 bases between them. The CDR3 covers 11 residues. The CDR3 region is CASSLGTAQYF. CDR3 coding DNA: TGTGCCAGCAGCTTAGGAACGGCGCAGTATTTT.

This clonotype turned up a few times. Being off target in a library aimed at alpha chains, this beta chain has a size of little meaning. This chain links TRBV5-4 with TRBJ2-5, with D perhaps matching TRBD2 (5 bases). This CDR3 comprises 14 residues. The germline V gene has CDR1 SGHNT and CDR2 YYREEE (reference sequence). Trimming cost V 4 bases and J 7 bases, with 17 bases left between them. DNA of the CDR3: TGTGCCAGCAGCGACGGCGGACTGCACGCGACCCAGTACTTC. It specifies CASSDGGLHATQYF.

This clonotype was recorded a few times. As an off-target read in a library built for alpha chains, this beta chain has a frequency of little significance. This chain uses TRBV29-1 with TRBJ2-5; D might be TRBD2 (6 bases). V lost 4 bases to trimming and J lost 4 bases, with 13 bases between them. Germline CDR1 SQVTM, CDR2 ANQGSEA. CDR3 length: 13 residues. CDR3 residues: CSVGGVSGETQYF. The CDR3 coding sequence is TGCAGCGTTGGGGGGGTTAGCGGAGAGACCCAGTACTTC.

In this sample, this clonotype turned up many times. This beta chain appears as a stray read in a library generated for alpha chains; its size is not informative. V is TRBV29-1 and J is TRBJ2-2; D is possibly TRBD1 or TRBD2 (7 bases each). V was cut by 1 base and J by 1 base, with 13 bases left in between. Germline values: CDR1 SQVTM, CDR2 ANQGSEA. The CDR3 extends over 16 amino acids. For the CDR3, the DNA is TGCAGCGTTGAAGGTGACAGGGAGGGGAACACCGGGGAGCTGTTTTTT. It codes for CSVEGDREGNTGELFF.

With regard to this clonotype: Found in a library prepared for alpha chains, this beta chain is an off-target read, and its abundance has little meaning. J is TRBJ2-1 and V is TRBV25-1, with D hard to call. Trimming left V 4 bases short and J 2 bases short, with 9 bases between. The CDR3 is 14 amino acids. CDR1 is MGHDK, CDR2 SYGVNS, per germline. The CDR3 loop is CASSGVGAYNEQFF. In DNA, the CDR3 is TGTGCCAGCAGTGGAGTTGGGGCCTACAATGAGCAGTTCTTC.

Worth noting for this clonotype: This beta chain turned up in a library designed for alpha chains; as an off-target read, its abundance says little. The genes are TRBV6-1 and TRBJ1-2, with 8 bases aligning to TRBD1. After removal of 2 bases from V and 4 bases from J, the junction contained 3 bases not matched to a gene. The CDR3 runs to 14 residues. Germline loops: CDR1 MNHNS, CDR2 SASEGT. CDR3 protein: CASSESGGGYGYTF. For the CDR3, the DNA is TGTGCCAGCAGTGAATCAGGGGGCGGCTATGGCTACACCTTC.

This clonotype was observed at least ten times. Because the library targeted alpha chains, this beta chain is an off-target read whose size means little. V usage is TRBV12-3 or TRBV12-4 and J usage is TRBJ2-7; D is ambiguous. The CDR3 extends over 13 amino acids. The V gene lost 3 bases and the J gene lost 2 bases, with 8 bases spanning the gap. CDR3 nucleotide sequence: TGTGCCAGCAGTTTTGCAGAAGCCTACGAGCAGTACTTC. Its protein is CASSFAEAYEQYF.

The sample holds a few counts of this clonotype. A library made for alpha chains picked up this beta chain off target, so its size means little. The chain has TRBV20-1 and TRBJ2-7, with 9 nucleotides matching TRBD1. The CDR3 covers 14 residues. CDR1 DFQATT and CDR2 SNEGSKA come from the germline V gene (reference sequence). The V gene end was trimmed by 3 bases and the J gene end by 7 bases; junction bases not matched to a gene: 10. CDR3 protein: CSARPGTGRSEQYF. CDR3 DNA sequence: TGCAGTGCTAGGCCCGGGACAGGGAGATCGGAGCAGTACTTC.

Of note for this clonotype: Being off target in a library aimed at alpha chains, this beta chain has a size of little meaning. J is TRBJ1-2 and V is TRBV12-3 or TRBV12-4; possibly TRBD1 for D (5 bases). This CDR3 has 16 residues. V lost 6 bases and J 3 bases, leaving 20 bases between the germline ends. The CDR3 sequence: CASRGISGPSYYGYTF. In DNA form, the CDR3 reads TGTGCCAGCAGGGGGATATCGGGGCCAAGCTACTATGGCTACACCTTC.

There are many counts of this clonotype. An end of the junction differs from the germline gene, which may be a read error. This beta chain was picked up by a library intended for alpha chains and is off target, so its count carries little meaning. Here the CDR3 reads CSAHLTSGGSHF. DNA for the CDR3: TGCAGTGCCCACCTAACTAGCGGGGGGTCCCACTTC. V and J are TRBV20-1 and TRBJ2-7; 12 nucleotides match TRBD2. The length of the CDR3 is 12 residues. CDR1 is DFQATT and CDR2 is SNEGSKA in the germline V gene (reference sequence).

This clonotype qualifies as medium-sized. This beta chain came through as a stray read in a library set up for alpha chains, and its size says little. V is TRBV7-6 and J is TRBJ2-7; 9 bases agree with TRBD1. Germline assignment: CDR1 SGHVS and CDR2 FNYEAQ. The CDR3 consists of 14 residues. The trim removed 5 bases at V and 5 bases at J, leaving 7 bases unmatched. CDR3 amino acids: CASSKDRGRDEQYF. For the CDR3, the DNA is TGTGCCAGCAGCAAGGACAGGGGAAGGGACGAGCAGTACTTC.

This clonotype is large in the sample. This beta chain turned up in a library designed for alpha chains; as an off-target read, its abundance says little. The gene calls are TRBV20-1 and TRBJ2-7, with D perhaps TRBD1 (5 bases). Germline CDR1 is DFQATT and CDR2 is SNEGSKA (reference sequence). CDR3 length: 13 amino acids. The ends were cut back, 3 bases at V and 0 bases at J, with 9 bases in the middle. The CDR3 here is CSASQGSSYEQYF. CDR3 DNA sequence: TGCAGTGCTAGCCAGGGTAGCTCCTACGAGCAGTACTTC.

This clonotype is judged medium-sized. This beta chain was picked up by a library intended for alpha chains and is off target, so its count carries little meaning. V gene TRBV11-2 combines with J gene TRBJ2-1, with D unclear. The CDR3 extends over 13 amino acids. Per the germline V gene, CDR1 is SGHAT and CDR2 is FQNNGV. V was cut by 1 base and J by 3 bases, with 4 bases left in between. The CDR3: CASSLASYNEQFF. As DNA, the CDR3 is TGTGCCAGCAGCTTAGCCAGCTACAATGAGCAGTTCTTC.

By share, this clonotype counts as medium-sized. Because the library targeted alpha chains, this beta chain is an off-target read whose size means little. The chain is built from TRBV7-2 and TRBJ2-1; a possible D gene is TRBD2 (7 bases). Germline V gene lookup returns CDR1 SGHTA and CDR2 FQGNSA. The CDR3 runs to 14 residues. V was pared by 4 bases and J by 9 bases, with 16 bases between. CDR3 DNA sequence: TGTGCCAGCAGCTCCGGACCGGGGGGCACTGAGCAGTTCTTC. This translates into CASSSGPGGTEQFF.

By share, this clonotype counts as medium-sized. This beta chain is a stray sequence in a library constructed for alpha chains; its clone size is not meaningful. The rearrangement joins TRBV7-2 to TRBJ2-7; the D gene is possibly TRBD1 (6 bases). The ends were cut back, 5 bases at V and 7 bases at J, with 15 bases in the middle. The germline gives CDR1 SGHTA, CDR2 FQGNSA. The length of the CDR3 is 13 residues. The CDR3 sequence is CASSPGHTLEQYF. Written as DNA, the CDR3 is TGTGCCAGCAGCCCGGGACATACCCTGGAGCAGTACTTC.